The 3 T cell receptor beta chains below all came from one sample that was sequenced in a study of OX40 agonist ivuxolimab in advanced cancers. Library creation used the immunoSEQ multiplex PCR assay. TCRdb's version of the immuneACCESS table is confined to in-frame rearrangements and falls short of the full clone set. An unresolved V gene accounts for under half of the shortfall where checked; the remainder is of unknown origin. This sample has fewer than 45,000 clones in its table, and 88% of those were observed once. Of the sample, around an eighth falls within the top ten clones. The material sequenced was CD4+ or CD8+ T cells sorted from blood, taken in a trial of the OX40 agonist ivuxolimab. These receptors were obtained from an adult with an advanced solid tumor such as melanoma, head and neck, liver or kidney cancer.

V and J are TRBV5-4 and TRBJ2-7; 8 nucleotides agree with TRBD1. This CDR3 region has 14 residues. The germline CDR1 and CDR2 sequences are SGHNT and YYREEE (reference sequence). After removal of 3 bases from V and 3 bases from J, the junction contained 5 bases not matched to a gene. The CDR3 region is CASSSRTGFYEQYF. The CDR3 region has the DNA TGTGCCAGCAGCTCTCGGACAGGGTTCTACGAGCAGTACTTC.

The chain links TRBV19 to TRBJ2-7, with 13 bases matching TRBD2. Germline V gives CDR1 LNHDA, CDR2 SQIVND (reference sequence). Trimming took 4 bases from V and 0 from J; bases not matched to a gene: 9. The CDR3 runs to 18 residues. CDR3 amino acids: CASSTSGTSGTRSYEQYF. The CDR3 region has the DNA TGTGCCAGTAGTACCTCCGGGACTAGCGGGACACGCTCCTACGAGCAGTACTTC.

This clone was picked up a small number of times. This sequence joins TRBV6-5 and TRBJ2-7; D might be TRBD1 (6 bases). V lost 0 bases to trimming and J lost 3 bases, with 12 bases between them. Germline CDR1 is MNHEY and CDR2 is SVGAGI. This CDR3 is built from 15 residues. The CDR3 here is CASSYSTDSVYEQYF. For the CDR3, the DNA is TGTGCCAGCAGTTACTCAACGGACAGCGTCTACGAGCAGTACTTC.